This T cell receptor beta chain was sequenced for a study of radiotherapy plus CTLA-4 blockade in lung cancer (dated by TCRdb to between 2018 and 2020). Study-level background: Objective responses were observed in about a sixth of enrolled patients, and disease control was achieved in approximately 29%. What the authors observed across the whole study: After treatment with radiotherapy and ipilimumab, TCR clones that originated in tumors expanded in peripheral blood. Early dynamic changes in blood T cell clones, together with increased serum interferon-beta after radiation, were reported as the strongest predictors of response.

V gives up 5 bases and J gives up 4 bases, and the segment between their germline ends measures 17 bases. The CDR3 sequence holds 14 residues, the cysteine and phenylalanine included. The only DNA kept is the CDR3, 42 bases in frame from the first base. The CDR1 and CDR2 encoded by the germline V gene are SQVTM and ANQGSEA. Focal radiation therapy combined with CTLA-4 blockade (ipilimumab) was tested in patients with chemo-refractory metastatic non-small-cell lung cancer. Remarks on this clone: The target of this receptor is not known. The sample holds no much larger clone one base away, and base qualities are not on file.

The library relied on the immunoSEQ multiplex PCR assay. TCRdb stores this immuneACCESS table with in-frame sequences only. Part of the clones is absent; in the studies checked, under half of the shortfall reflects unresolved V genes, and no reason is known for the rest. The sample yields around 44,000 clones; around nine tenths were counted once. Over 15% of the sample is held by the ten biggest clonotypes. The chain uses TRBV29-1 and TRBJ2-5; TRBD1 might be the D gene, on 6 matching bases. The TCR sequence derives from a human donor with non-small cell lung cancer that progressed on radiotherapy plus ipilimumab. Some clones in this sample may be carry-over from other donors' samples. Specimen: peripheral blood, collected from a patient treated with radiotherapy plus ipilimumab. The DNA sequence follows: TGCAGCGTTAGGAACAGGGTCGAGGGAGAGACCCAGTACTTC. It codes for CSVRNRVEGETQYF. The variable domain in full, with residues beyond the CDR3 obtained from the reference TRBV29-1 and TRBJ2-5 genes, is SAVISQKPSRDICQRGTSLTIQCQVDSQVTMMFWYRQQPGQSLTLIATANQGSEATYESGFVIDKFPISRPNLTFSTLTVSNMSPEDSSIYLCSVRNRVEGETQYFGPGTRLLVL.